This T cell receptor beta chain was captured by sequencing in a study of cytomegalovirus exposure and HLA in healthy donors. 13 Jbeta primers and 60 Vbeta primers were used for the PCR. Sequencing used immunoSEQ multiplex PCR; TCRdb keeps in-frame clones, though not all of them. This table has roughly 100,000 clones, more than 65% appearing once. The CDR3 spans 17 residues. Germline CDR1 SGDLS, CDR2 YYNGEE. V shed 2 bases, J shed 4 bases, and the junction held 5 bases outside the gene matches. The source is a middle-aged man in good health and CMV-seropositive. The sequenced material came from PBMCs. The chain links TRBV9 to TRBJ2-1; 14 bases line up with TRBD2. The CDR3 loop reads CASSVGTSGGLYNEQFF. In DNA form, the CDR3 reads TGTGCCAGCAGCGTGGGGACTAGCGGGGGCCTATACAATGAGCAGTTCTTC.